One and the same sample provided the 27 T cell receptor beta chains below, sequenced in a study of shared clonotypes between healthy human individuals. The protocol was immunoSEQ multiplex PCR, while the TCRdb copy is restricted to in-frame clones and leaves out a portion. Here the sample spans around 500,000 clones, 70% to 80% being singletons. The sequenced material came from PBMCs. The receptors stem from a woman aged 40 to 50 in good health. Some clones in this sample may be carry-over from other donors' samples.

The chain couples TRBV4-3 to TRBJ2-7; D ambiguous. CDR1 and CDR2 (germline): LGHNA, YSLEER. CDR3 length: 15 amino acids. V lost 0 bases and J lost 3, with 12 bases in between. This CDR3 is CASSQDSGPLYEQYF. In DNA, the CDR3 is TGCGCCAGCAGCCAAGATTCAGGCCCCCTCTACGAGCAGTACTTC.

The chain uses TRBV7-9 and TRBJ2-6; D unclear. V lost 4 bases, J lost 1 base, and 5 bases lay in between. The CDR3 totals 14 residues. The germline V gene encodes CDR1 SEHNR and CDR2 FQNEAQ (reference sequence). For the CDR3, the DNA is TGTGCCAGCAGCTCCAGTTCTGGGGCCAACGTCCTGACTTTC. It specifies CASSSSSGANVLTF.

The V gene is TRBV4-1, the J gene TRBJ2-1; D perhaps matches TRBD1 (5 bases). With 1 base removed from V and 2 bases from J, the gap between germline ends came to 9 bases. Germline loops: CDR1 MGHRA, CDR2 YSYEKL. This CDR3 has 15 residues. The CDR3 sequence is CASSQGQGPYNEQFF. In DNA form, the CDR3 reads TGCGCCAGCAGCCAAGGGCAGGGTCCCTACAATGAGCAGTTCTTC.

The rearrangement joins TRBV30 to TRBJ2-5; 14 bases align to TRBD2. The V and J ends lost 1 base and 4 bases, in that order; junction bases with no gene match: 2. CDR3 length: 15 amino acids. CDR1 is GTSNPN and CDR2 is SVGIG in the germline V gene (reference sequence). The CDR3 nucleotides read TGTGCCTGGAGTGAGGGACTAGCGGGAGTAGAGACCCAGTACTTC. It specifies CAWSEGLAGVETQYF.

CDR3 DNA: TGTGCCAGCAGCTTAAATAGGGGTGGGGAAGAGACCCAGTACTTC. Translating gives CASSLNRGGEETQYF. The genes are TRBV7-2 and TRBJ2-5, with a tentative D call TRBD1 (5 bases). Trimming shortened V by 2 bases and J by 3 bases, and 13 bases separated the two germline ends. Germline assignment: CDR1 SGHTA and CDR2 FQGNSA. This CDR3 spans 15 amino acids.

J is TRBJ2-5 and V is TRBV6-5; the D gene is possibly TRBD2 (5 bases). Trimming pared 4 bases from V and 11 bases from J, leaving 17 bases between. CDR3 length: 13 amino acids. Germline loops: CDR1 MNHEY, CDR2 SVGAGI. CDR3 DNA sequence: TGTGCCAGCAGTTTGAACGGCGGGCGAGAGCAGTACTTC. Encoded protein: CASSLNGGREQYF.

CDR3 residues: CASSRPGQGWGEQFF. CDR3 nucleotide sequence: TGTGCCAGCAGCCGTCCGGGGCAGGGGTGGGGTGAGCAGTTCTTC. The chain joins TRBV5-4 to TRBJ2-1, with D possibly matching TRBD1 (6 bases). CDR1 SGHNT and CDR2 YYREEE come from the germline V gene (reference sequence). CDR3 length equals 15 residues. V lost 4 bases, J lost 9 bases, and 20 bases lay in between.

The chain uses TRBV28 and TRBJ2-7, with D perhaps assigned TRBD1 or TRBD2 (7 bases each). The germline V gene encodes CDR1 MDHEN and CDR2 SYDVKM. Trimming cost V 5 bases and J 4 bases, with 21 bases left between them. This CDR3 comprises 16 residues. The CDR3 here is CASSPTSGGVVYEQYF. The CDR3, as DNA: TGTGCCAGCAGTCCTACCTCAGGGGGGGTAGTATACGAGCAGTACTTC.

The chain couples TRBV29-1 to TRBJ1-2; D is possibly TRBD1 (5 bases). Looked up from germline, CDR1 is SQVTM and CDR2 is ANQGSEA. This CDR3 comprises 13 residues. Between the trimmed V and J ends, which lost 3 bases and 3 bases, there was a span of 11 bases. The DNA of the CDR3 is TGCAGCGTTGACGCAGGGAAGTACTATGGCTACACCTTC. It codes for CSVDAGKYYGYTF.

J is TRBJ1-3 and V is TRBV5-1, with D possibly matching TRBD1 (5 bases). There are 16 residues in the CDR3. V was clipped by 2 bases and J by 1 base, with 13 bases between them. CDR1 and CDR2 (germline): SGHRS, YFSETQ. Here the CDR3 DNA reads TGCGCCAGCAGCTTTACGCAGGGTTCTTCTGGAAACACCATATATTTT. Amino acids: CASSFTQGSSGNTIYF.

The chain has TRBV7-8 and TRBJ2-1; D is undetermined. The CDR3 contains 16 residues. V was shortened by 0 bases and J by 0 bases, with 9 bases between the two germline ends. Germline CDR1 SGHVS, CDR2 FQNEAQ. The CDR3 DNA follows: TGTGCCAGCAGCTTAGCTCCTCTCCGCTCCTACAATGAGCAGTTCTTC. Its translation: CASSLAPLRSYNEQFF.

This CDR3 reads CASSTQRNTEAFF. The CDR3 nucleotides read TGTGCCAGCAGCACACAGCGGAACACTGAAGCTTTCTTT. J is TRBJ1-1 and V is TRBV9; D not certain. Between the trimmed V and J ends, which lost 4 bases and 1 base, there was a span of 8 bases. Per the germline V gene, CDR1 is SGDLS and CDR2 is YYNGEE. The CDR3 contains 13 residues.

Concerning this clone itself: A read error may produce the germline difference seen at one junction end. This chain joins TRBV7-7 and TRBJ1-1; weak D call: TRBD1 (6 bases). The CDR3 spans 13 residues. Germline values: CDR1 SSHAT, CDR2 FNYEAQ (reference sequence). The CDR3 bases are TGTGCTAGCAGCTTGGCACAGGGCACTGAAGCTTTCTTT. Protein: CASSLAQGTEAFF.

This clone has only one observation. The chain is built from TRBV19 and TRBJ2-1, with 9 bases fitting TRBD2. Unmatched junction bases numbered 4, after V lost 0 bases and J lost 7 bases. The CDR3 extends over 15 amino acids. From germline, CDR1 is LNHDA and CDR2 SQIVND (reference sequence). CDR3 region: CASSIEAGGLNEQFF. The CDR3 region has the DNA TGTGCCAGTAGTATAGAAGCGGGAGGTCTTAATGAGCAGTTCTTC.

CDR3 protein: CASSLGVGQGAAEAFF. The CDR3 DNA reads as TGTGCCAGCAGCTTAGGCGTCGGGCAGGGGGCTGCTGAAGCTTTCTTT. The V call is TRBV11-2, the J call TRBJ1-1; TRBD1 agrees at 8 bases. This CDR3 contains 16 residues. J was trimmed by 6 bases and V by 1 base; bases with no gene match: 10. Germline CDR1 is SGHAT and CDR2 is FQNNGV.

This rearrangement joins TRBV7-2 to TRBJ2-2; D uncertain. CDR1 is SGHTA and CDR2 is FQGNSA in the germline V gene. V lost 5 bases to trimming and J lost 5 bases, with 6 bases between them. The CDR3 totals 12 residues. The CDR3 region has the DNA TGTGCCAGCAGCCCCTTTACCGGGGAGCTGTTTTTT. As protein: CASSPFTGELFF.

In nucleotides, the CDR3 is TGTGCCAGCAAACCTAGCGGGGATAGAGATACGCAGTATTTT. This translates into CASKPSGDRDTQYF. This chain links TRBV6-1 with TRBJ2-3; TRBD2 matches 9 bases. The CDR3 contains 14 residues. V gave up 7 bases and J gave up 5 bases; unmatched junction bases: 7. Germline V lookup: CDR1 MNHNS, CDR2 SASEGT.

Notes on this clone: This likely came from a read error, as a far larger clone is one base away. This chain joins TRBV30 and TRBJ1-2; 11 bases map to TRBD1. CDR3 length: 15 amino acids. CDR1 and CDR2 (germline): GTSNPN, SVGIG (reference sequence). CDR3 coding DNA: TGTACCTGGAGTGTCCTCGGACAGGGGGCGGATGGCTACACCTTC. Encoded protein: CTWSVLGQGADGYTF.

The chain has TRBV5-1 and TRBJ2-7; 8 bases map to TRBD1. J gave up 5 bases and V 0 bases, and 4 bases lay outside the gene matches. Germline assignment: CDR1 SGHRS and CDR2 YFSETQ. This CDR3 region has 14 residues. This CDR3 reads CASSLAGGLDEQYF. CDR3 in DNA: TGCGCCAGCAGCTTGGCAGGGGGCTTGGACGAGCAGTACTTC.

This clone was recorded only once. The J gene is TRBJ1-1, the V gene TRBV5-1; TRBD1 matches 9 bases. There are 14 residues in the CDR3. V was pared by 4 bases and J by 4 bases, with 5 bases of the junction left unmatched. The germline gives CDR1 SGHRS, CDR2 YFSETQ. CDR3 protein: CASSEQGARTEAFF. The CDR3 coding sequence is TGCGCCAGCAGCGAACAGGGGGCGCGCACTGAAGCTTTCTTT.

The rearrangement joins TRBV7-3 to TRBJ2-1, with 7 bases aligning to TRBD2. The CDR3 totals 16 residues. Germline loops: CDR1 SGHTA, CDR2 FQGTGA. J was trimmed by 4 bases and V by 4 bases; bases with no gene match: 10. The CDR3 region is CASSYTSDRNYNEQFF. The DNA of the CDR3 is TGTGCCAGCAGCTACACTAGCGACAGAAATTACAATGAGCAGTTCTTC.

The chain carries TRBV2 and TRBJ2-7; 8 nucleotides agree with TRBD1. Germline lookup yields CDR1 SNHLY and CDR2 FYNNEI. The CDR3 is 14 amino acids. V was clipped by 4 bases and J by 6 bases; unmatched bases: 8. The CDR3 DNA sequence: TGTGCCAGCAGTGGGGTAGTAGGGACAGGCGAGCAGTACTTC. The encoded protein is CASSGVVGTGEQYF.

The chain is built from TRBV19 and TRBJ2-7; either TRBD1 or TRBD2 may fit D (5 bases each). This CDR3 contains 13 residues. CDR1 is LNHDA, CDR2 SQIVND, per germline (reference sequence). Trimming stripped 3 bases from V and 3 bases from J, with 9 bases between. CDR3 protein: CASSMGTVYEQYF. CDR3 nucleotide sequence: TGTGCCAGTAGTATGGGGACGGTCTACGAGCAGTACTTC.

The chain recombines TRBV11-3 with TRBJ1-3; 7 bases are shared with TRBD1. The CDR3 spans 13 residues. Germline-derived CDR1 and CDR2 are SGHNT and YENEEA. Unmatched junction bases numbered 1, after V lost 5 bases and J lost 3 bases. Written as DNA, the CDR3 is TGTGCCAGCAGCACAGGGGTTGGAAACACCATATATTTT. Amino acids: CASSTGVGNTIYF. The full variable domain, with the rest looked up from reference TRBV11-3 and TRBJ1-3, is EAGVVQSPRYKIIEKKQPVAFWCNPISGHNTLYWYLQNLGQGPELLIRYENEEAVDDSQLPKDRFSAERLKGVDSTLKIQPAELGDSAVYLCASSTGVGNTIYFGEGSWLTVV.

The V call is TRBV7-2, the J call TRBJ2-5, with D perhaps matching TRBD1 (5 bases). Germline V gene data show CDR1 as SGHTA and CDR2 as FQGNSA. Trimming left V 1 base short and J 5 bases short, with 14 bases between. The CDR3 runs to 15 residues. The CDR3 region is CASSLGRAGSETQYF. As DNA, the CDR3 is TGTGCCAGCAGCTTAGGGCGCGCAGGGTCGGAGACCCAGTACTTC. Using reference TRBV7-2 and TRBJ2-5 for the parts outside the CDR3, the full variable domain is GAGVSQSPSNKVTEKGKDVELRCDPISGHTALYWYRQSLGQGLEFLIYFQGNSAPDKSGLPSDRFSAERTGGSVSTLTIQRTQQEDSAVYLCASSLGRAGSETQYFGPGTRLLVL.

The chain carries TRBV5-5 and TRBJ1-1; possibly TRBD1 for D (5 bases). Trimming left V 6 bases short and J 3 bases short, with 15 bases between. Germline values: CDR1 SGHKS, CDR2 YYEKEE (reference sequence). The CDR3 consists of 14 residues. CDR3 loop: CASTLGGGDTEAFF. For the CDR3, the DNA is TGTGCCAGCACCCTGGGGGGTGGCGACACTGAAGCTTTCTTT.

The chain employs TRBV29-1 and TRBJ2-2; 12 nucleotides align to TRBD2. With V trimmed by 8 bases and J by 7 bases, 8 bases remained unmatched. CDR1 and CDR2 from the germline V gene are SQVTM and ANQGSEA. The CDR3 spans 14 residues. The chain's CDR3 is CSSRLAGEGGELFF. CDR3 nucleotides: TGCAGCTCGCGACTAGCGGGAGAGGGCGGGGAGCTGTTTTTT.